This note documents a single TCR beta chain sequence. This sample is part of a study of preoperative IRX-2 immunotherapy in early breast cancer. The treatment was: preoperative locoregional IRX-2 cytokine immunotherapy. Patients received preoperative, locoregional IRX-2 cytokine immunotherapy in a phase Ib study. The CDR3 is 18 residues long. CDR1 is MNHGY and CDR2 is SAAAGT in the germline V gene. With 7 bases clipped from V and 0 bases from J, the junction kept 10 bases outside the gene matches. Clones were read by immunoSEQ multiplex PCR, and TCRdb kept only the in-frame ones, dropping some. The sample holds more than 30,000 clones; approximately 89% are singletons and the top ten take around 1.6%.

The TCR comes from a human donor with breast cancer. Specimen: tumor tissue, collected after IRX-2 immunotherapy. The gene calls are TRBV6-8 and TRBJ1-6, with 9 bases lining up with TRBD1. For the CDR3, the DNA is TGTGCCAGCACTTTGACAGGGGGAACGAGCTCCTATAATTCACCCCTCCACTTT. Translating it yields CASTLTGGTSSYNSPLHF.